This T cell receptor (beta chain) was recorded in a study of blood T cells in healthy people across ages. Points from the study as a whole: Those diversity estimates obtained from one million T cells were thought to be underestimates. Comparison with aged donors showed that long-lived donors had more naive CD4+ cells and higher diversity.

With respect to this clonotype: The antigen is undetermined.

Through a sample-barcoded 5' primer and a J-beta primer mix, a second PCR was run for roughly 6 to 11 cycles. Every sample gave at least 2.5 million paired-end reads containing CDR3. MiXCR, applied by TCRdb to the 5' RACE reads, yields one record per CDR3 protein. The profile shows over a million distinct CDR3 sequences, less than 45% of them singletons. This TCR derives from a woman younger than 35 in good health. The source material was blood.

The chain's CDR3 is CASSDLAGGDYNEQFF. Here the CDR3 DNA reads TGCGCCAGCAGCGACCTAGCGGGAGGGGACTACAATGAGCAGTTCTTC. V and J are TRBV5-1 and TRBJ2-1; the match to TRBD2 covers 12 bases. V dropped 4 bases and J dropped 3; count of bases not matched to a gene: 5. There are 16 residues in the CDR3. Germline V CDR1 and CDR2: SGHRS, YFSETQ.